This T cell receptor beta chain was profiled in a study of OX40 agonist ivuxolimab in advanced cancers. Overall study context: Dose-escalation patients were diagnosed with hepatocellular carcinoma, melanoma, renal cell cancer or head and neck cancer. With a range of roughly 23 to 79, age averaged about 58 years, and around 80% were male.

Sequencing used immunoSEQ multiplex PCR; TCRdb keeps in-frame clones, though not all of them. Counted here are around 26,000 clones, around 76% occurring once; the ten biggest clones make up roughly 15%. Of note for this clone: Its specificity is not known.

Study results and caveats: Several nonresponders also turned out to have low normalized T-cell clonal expansion. Individuals who were partial responders at 0.1-3.0 mg/kg had clonal expansion that ranked among the lowest.

V gave up 0 bases and J gave up 1 base, with 4 bases separating them. CDR1 is SGHVS, CDR2 FNYEAQ, per germline. The CDR3 has 13 residues. The rearrangement links TRBV7-6 to TRBJ2-7; no firm D call. The sequencing here drew on CD4+ or CD8+ T cells sorted from blood, taken in a trial of the OX40 agonist ivuxolimab. The clonotype was recovered from an adult with an advanced solid tumor such as melanoma, head and neck, liver or kidney cancer. The CDR3 spells CASSLAGSYEQYF. The CDR3 bases are TGTGCCAGCAGCTTAGCCGGATCCTACGAGCAGTACTTC.